A single count supports the clone carrying this T cell receptor (beta chain). With 60 Vbeta and 13 Jbeta primers, the PCR was carried out. This table comes from immunoSEQ multiplex PCR, and its TCRdb copy is limited to in-frame clones, with some not included. The data hold approximately 300,000 clones, with 80% observed a single time. Germline CDR1 reads SGHNT; CDR2 reads YYREEE (reference sequence). Trimming removed 5 bases from V and 7 bases from J; junction bases left unmatched: 6. The CDR3 is made up of 14 amino acids. The data belong to a study of cytomegalovirus exposure and HLA in healthy donors.

The sequenced sample was PBMCs. V gene TRBV5-4 combines with J gene TRBJ1-6; 7 bases align to TRBD1. The receptor comes from a girl aged 2-9 years in good health and CMV-seronegative. The CDR3 sequence is CASSIPGGNSPLHF. The CDR3 DNA reads TGTGCCAGCAGTATCCCAGGGGGGAATTCACCCCTCCACTTT. Full variable domain (missing parts from reference TRBV5-4 and TRBJ1-6): ETGVTQSPTHLIKTRGQQVTLRCSSQSGHNTVSWYQQALGQGPQFIFQYYREEENGRGNFPPRFSGLQFPNYSSELNVNALELDDSALYLCASSIPGGNSPLHFGNGTRLTVT.